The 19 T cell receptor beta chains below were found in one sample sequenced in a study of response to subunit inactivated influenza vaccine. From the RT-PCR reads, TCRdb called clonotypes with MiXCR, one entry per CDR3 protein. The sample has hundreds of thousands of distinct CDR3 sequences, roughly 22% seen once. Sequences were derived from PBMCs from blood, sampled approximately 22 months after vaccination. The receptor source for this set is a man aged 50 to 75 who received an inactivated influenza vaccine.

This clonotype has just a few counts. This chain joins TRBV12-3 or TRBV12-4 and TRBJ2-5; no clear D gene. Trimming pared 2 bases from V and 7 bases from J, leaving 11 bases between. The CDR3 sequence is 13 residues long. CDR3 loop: CASSLKVVGTQYF. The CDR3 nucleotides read TGTGCCAGCAGTTTAAAGGTGGTTGGGACCCAGTACTTC.

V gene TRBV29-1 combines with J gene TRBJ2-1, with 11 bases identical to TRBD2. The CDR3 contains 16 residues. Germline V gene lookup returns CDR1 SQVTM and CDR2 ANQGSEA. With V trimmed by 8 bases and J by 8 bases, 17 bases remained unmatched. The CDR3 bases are TGCAGCACCGGACAGGGAACTAGCGGGAGAATCGATGAGCAGTTCTTC. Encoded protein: CSTGQGTSGRIDEQFF.

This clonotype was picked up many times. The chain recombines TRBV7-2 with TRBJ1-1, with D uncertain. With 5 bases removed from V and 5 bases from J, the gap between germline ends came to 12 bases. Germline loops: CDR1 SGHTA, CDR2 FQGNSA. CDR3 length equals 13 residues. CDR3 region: CASSPRQITEAFF. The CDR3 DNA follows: TGTGCCAGCAGCCCTAGGCAGATAACTGAAGCTTTCTTT. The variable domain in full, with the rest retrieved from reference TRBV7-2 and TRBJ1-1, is GAGVSQSPSNKVTEKGKDVELRCDPISGHTALYWYRQSLGQGLEFLIYFQGNSAPDKSGLPSDRFSAERTGGSVSTLTIQRTQQEDSAVYLCASSPRQITEAFFGQGTRLTVV.

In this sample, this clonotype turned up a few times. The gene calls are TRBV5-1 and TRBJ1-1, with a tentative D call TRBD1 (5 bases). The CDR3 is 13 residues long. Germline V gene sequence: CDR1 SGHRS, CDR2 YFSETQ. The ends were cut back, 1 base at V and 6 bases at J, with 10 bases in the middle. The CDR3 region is CASSLQGLAEAFF. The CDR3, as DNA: TGCGCCAGCAGCTTGCAGGGACTGGCTGAAGCTTTCTTT.

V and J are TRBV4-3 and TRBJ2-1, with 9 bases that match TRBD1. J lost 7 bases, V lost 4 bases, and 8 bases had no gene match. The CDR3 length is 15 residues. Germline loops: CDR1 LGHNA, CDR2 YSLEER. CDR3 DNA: TGCGCCAGCAGCCCCAGACAGGGGGTCGTGAATGAGCAGTTCTTC. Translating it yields CASSPRQGVVNEQFF.

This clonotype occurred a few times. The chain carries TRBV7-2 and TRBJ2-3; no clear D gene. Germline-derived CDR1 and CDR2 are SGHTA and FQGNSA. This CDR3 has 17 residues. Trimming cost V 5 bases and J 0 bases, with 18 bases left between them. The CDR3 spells CASSPWVRPSSTDTQYF. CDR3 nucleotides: TGTGCCAGCAGCCCGTGGGTCCGGCCTTCTAGCACAGATACGCAGTATTTT.

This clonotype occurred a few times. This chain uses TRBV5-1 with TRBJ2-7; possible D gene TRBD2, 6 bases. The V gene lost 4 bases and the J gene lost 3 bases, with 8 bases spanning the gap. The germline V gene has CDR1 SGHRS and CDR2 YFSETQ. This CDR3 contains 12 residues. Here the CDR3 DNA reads TGCGCCAGCAGCGTGGACTACTACGAGCAGTACTTC. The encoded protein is CASSVDYYEQYF.

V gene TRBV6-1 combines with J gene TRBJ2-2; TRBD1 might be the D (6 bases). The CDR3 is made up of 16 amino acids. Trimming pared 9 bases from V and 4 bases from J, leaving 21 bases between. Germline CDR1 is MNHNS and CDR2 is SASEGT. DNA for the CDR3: TGTGCCAGTATGGGATTAGTGTGGGGGCGCACCGGGGAGCTGTTTTTT. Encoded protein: CASMGLVWGRTGELFF.

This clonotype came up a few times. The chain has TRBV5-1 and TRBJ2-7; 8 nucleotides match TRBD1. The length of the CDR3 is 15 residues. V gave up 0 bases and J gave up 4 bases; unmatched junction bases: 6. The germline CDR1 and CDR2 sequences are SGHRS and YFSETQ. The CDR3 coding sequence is TGCGCCAGCAGCTTGGACGCAGGGGGCGCGTACGAGCAGTACTTC. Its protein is CASSLDAGGAYEQYF.

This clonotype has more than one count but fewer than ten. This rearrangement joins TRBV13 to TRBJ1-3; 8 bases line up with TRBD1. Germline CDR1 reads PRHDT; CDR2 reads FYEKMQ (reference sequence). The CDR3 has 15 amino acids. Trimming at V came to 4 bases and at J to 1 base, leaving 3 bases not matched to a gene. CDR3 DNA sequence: TGTGCCAGCAGCTACACAGGGGGTTCTGGAAACACCATATATTTT. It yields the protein CASSYTGGSGNTIYF.

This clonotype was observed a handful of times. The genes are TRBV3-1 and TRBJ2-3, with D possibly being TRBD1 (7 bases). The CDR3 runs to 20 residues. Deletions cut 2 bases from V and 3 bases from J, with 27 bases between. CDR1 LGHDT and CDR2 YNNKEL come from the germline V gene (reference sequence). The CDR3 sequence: CASSQLVGTADRGFTDTQYF. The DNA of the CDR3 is TGTGCCAGCAGCCAATTGGTCGGGACAGCGGATCGGGGGTTTACAGATACGCAGTATTTT.

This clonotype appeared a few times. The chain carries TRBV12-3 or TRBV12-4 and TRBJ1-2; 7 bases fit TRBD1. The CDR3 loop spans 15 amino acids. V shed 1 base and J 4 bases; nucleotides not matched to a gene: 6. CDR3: CASSLGSTGRYGYTF. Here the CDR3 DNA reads TGTGCCAGCAGTTTAGGGTCGACAGGGCGCTATGGCTACACCTTC.

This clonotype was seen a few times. CDR3 sequence reads: CASSVEGTGGNYGYTF. CDR3 bases: TGTGCCAGCAGCGTAGAAGGGACAGGGGGAAACTATGGCTACACCTTC. The chain is built from TRBV9 and TRBJ1-2; 11 bases align to TRBD1. There are 16 residues in the CDR3. Trimming took 0 bases from V and 2 from J; bases not matched to a gene: 3. Germline-derived CDR1 and CDR2 are SGDLS and YYNGEE.

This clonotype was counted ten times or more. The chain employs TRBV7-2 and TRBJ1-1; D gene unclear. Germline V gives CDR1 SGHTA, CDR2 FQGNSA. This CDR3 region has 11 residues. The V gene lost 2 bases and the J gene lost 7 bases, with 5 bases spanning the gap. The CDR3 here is CASSLIVEAFF. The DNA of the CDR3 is TGTGCCAGCAGCTTAATAGTTGAAGCTTTCTTT.

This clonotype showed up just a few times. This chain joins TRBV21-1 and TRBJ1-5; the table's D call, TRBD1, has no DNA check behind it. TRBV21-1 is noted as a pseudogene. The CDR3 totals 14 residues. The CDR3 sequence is CASSRTVGSQPQHF. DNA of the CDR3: TGTGCCAGCAGCAGGACAGTTGGCAGCCAGCCCCAGCATTTT.

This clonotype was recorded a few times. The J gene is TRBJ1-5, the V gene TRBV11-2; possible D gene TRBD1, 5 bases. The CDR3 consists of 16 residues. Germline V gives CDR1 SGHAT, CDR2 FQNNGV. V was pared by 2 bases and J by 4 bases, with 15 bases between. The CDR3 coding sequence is TGTGCCAGCAGCTTACCCGGTATTGGGGGGAATCAGCCCCAGCATTTT. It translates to CASSLPGIGGNQPQHF.

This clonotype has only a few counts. CDR3 bases: TGTGCCAGCAGCCAAAGACTAGCGGGGCCCTACGAGCAGTACTTC. It specifies CASSQRLAGPYEQYF. The chain uses TRBV3-1 and TRBJ2-7; the match to TRBD2 covers 11 bases. This CDR3 comprises 15 residues. J was trimmed by 2 bases and V by 2 bases; bases with no gene match: 2. CDR1 and CDR2 (germline): LGHDT, YNNKEL (reference sequence).

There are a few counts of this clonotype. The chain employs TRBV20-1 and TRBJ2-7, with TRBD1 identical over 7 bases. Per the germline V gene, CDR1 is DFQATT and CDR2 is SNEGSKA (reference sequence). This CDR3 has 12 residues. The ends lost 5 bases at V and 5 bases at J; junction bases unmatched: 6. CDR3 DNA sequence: TGCAGTGCTGAGGACAGGTCGGACGAGCAGTACTTC. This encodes CSAEDRSDEQYF.

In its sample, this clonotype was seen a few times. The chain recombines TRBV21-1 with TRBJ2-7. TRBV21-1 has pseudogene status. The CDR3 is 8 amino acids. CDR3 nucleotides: TGTGCCAGCAGCAATCCTAGATTC. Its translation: CASSNPRF.